Listed here are 8 T cell receptor beta chains from one sample, sequenced in a study of PD-1 blockade in classical Hodgkin lymphoma. All patients experienced relapse after autologous stem cell transplantation, and brentuximab vedotin exposure was variable. Sequenced by immunoSEQ multiplex PCR; TCRdb stores in-frame clones only, minus some. The sample records 60,000 or so clones, more than 90% being singletons. The material was peripheral blood mononuclear cells (PBMCs), obtained at baseline. The receptor source for this set is a human donor with classical Hodgkin lymphoma.

The V and J genes are TRBV4-1 and TRBJ2-3; D unresolved. Trimming cost V 1 base and J 5 bases, with 7 bases left between them. Germline V lookup: CDR1 MGHRA, CDR2 YSYEKL. The CDR3 totals 13 residues. The CDR3 bases are TGCGCCAGCAGCCAAGTAAACGTAGATACGCAGTATTTT. It specifies CASSQVNVDTQYF.

CDR3: CASSARILDEQYF. DNA of the CDR3: TGTGCCAGCAGTGCCCGCATATTGGACGAGCAGTACTTC. The V call is TRBV27, the J call TRBJ2-7; D unresolved. The CDR3 extends over 13 amino acids. Trimming stripped 5 bases from V and 5 bases from J, with 13 bases between. The germline V gene has CDR1 MNHEY and CDR2 SMNVEV (reference sequence).

The genes are TRBV6-5 and TRBJ2-1; no reliable D call. CDR1 MNHEY and CDR2 SVGAGI come from the germline V gene. The CDR3 has 15 amino acids. Trimming removed 1 base from V and 0 bases from J, with 7 bases in between. The CDR3 loop reads CASSYLASSYNEQFF. For the CDR3, the DNA is TGTGCCAGCAGTTACTTAGCCAGCTCCTACAATGAGCAGTTCTTC.

V gene TRBV5-1 combines with J gene TRBJ1-6; TRBD1 matches at 8 bases. CDR3 length: 15 amino acids. Germline V gene sequence: CDR1 SGHRS, CDR2 YFSETQ. V shed 4 bases and J 3 bases; nucleotides not matched to a gene: 3. CDR3 amino acids: CASSPQGVYNSPLHF. The CDR3 nucleotides are TGCGCCAGCAGCCCACAGGGGGTCTATAATTCACCCCTCCACTTT.

The chain carries TRBV29-1 and TRBJ1-3; D remains unclear. CDR1 is SQVTM and CDR2 is ANQGSEA in the germline V gene. CDR3 length: 13 residues. V was pared by 7 bases and J by 4 bases, with 14 bases between. CDR3 DNA: TGCAGCGGACGGGGTGATGGGGGAAACACCATATATTTT. It specifies CSGRGDGGNTIYF.

The chain has TRBV28 and TRBJ2-5; 7 nucleotides line up with TRBD1. The ends lost 4 bases at V and 5 bases at J; junction bases unmatched: 10. Germline CDR1 and CDR2: MDHEN and SYDVKM. The CDR3 contains 15 residues. The CDR3 sequence: CASSSHRGLWETQYF. The DNA for the CDR3 is TGTGCCAGCAGTTCACACAGGGGTCTATGGGAGACCCAGTACTTC.

V and J are TRBV25-1 and TRBJ2-3; a weak D match, TRBD1 (5 bases). The CDR3 extends over 14 amino acids. Per germline, CDR1 MGHDK and CDR2 SYGVNS. V dropped 6 bases and J dropped 0 bases, with 10 bases sitting between them. CDR3 sequence: CASRDSSSTDTQYF. The CDR3 DNA is TGTGCCAGCAGAGACAGTTCTAGCACAGATACGCAGTATTTT. The full variable domain, rest sourced from reference TRBV25-1 and TRBJ2-3, is EADIYQTPRYLVIGTGKKITLECSQTMGHDKMYWYQQDPGMELHLIHYSYGVNSTEKGDLSSESTVSRIRTEHFPLTLESARPSHTSQYLCASRDSSSTDTQYFGPGTRLTVL.

This chain links TRBV2 with TRBJ1-4, with TRBD1 identical over 7 bases. CDR1 and CDR2 from the germline V gene are SNHLY and FYNNEI. Trimming at V came to 6 bases and at J to 12 bases, leaving 13 bases not matched to a gene. CDR3 length: 14 residues. This chain's CDR3 is CASRRFLLGGELFF. In DNA form, the CDR3 reads TGTGCCAGCAGGCGGTTTCTTTTAGGGGGCGAACTGTTTTTT.